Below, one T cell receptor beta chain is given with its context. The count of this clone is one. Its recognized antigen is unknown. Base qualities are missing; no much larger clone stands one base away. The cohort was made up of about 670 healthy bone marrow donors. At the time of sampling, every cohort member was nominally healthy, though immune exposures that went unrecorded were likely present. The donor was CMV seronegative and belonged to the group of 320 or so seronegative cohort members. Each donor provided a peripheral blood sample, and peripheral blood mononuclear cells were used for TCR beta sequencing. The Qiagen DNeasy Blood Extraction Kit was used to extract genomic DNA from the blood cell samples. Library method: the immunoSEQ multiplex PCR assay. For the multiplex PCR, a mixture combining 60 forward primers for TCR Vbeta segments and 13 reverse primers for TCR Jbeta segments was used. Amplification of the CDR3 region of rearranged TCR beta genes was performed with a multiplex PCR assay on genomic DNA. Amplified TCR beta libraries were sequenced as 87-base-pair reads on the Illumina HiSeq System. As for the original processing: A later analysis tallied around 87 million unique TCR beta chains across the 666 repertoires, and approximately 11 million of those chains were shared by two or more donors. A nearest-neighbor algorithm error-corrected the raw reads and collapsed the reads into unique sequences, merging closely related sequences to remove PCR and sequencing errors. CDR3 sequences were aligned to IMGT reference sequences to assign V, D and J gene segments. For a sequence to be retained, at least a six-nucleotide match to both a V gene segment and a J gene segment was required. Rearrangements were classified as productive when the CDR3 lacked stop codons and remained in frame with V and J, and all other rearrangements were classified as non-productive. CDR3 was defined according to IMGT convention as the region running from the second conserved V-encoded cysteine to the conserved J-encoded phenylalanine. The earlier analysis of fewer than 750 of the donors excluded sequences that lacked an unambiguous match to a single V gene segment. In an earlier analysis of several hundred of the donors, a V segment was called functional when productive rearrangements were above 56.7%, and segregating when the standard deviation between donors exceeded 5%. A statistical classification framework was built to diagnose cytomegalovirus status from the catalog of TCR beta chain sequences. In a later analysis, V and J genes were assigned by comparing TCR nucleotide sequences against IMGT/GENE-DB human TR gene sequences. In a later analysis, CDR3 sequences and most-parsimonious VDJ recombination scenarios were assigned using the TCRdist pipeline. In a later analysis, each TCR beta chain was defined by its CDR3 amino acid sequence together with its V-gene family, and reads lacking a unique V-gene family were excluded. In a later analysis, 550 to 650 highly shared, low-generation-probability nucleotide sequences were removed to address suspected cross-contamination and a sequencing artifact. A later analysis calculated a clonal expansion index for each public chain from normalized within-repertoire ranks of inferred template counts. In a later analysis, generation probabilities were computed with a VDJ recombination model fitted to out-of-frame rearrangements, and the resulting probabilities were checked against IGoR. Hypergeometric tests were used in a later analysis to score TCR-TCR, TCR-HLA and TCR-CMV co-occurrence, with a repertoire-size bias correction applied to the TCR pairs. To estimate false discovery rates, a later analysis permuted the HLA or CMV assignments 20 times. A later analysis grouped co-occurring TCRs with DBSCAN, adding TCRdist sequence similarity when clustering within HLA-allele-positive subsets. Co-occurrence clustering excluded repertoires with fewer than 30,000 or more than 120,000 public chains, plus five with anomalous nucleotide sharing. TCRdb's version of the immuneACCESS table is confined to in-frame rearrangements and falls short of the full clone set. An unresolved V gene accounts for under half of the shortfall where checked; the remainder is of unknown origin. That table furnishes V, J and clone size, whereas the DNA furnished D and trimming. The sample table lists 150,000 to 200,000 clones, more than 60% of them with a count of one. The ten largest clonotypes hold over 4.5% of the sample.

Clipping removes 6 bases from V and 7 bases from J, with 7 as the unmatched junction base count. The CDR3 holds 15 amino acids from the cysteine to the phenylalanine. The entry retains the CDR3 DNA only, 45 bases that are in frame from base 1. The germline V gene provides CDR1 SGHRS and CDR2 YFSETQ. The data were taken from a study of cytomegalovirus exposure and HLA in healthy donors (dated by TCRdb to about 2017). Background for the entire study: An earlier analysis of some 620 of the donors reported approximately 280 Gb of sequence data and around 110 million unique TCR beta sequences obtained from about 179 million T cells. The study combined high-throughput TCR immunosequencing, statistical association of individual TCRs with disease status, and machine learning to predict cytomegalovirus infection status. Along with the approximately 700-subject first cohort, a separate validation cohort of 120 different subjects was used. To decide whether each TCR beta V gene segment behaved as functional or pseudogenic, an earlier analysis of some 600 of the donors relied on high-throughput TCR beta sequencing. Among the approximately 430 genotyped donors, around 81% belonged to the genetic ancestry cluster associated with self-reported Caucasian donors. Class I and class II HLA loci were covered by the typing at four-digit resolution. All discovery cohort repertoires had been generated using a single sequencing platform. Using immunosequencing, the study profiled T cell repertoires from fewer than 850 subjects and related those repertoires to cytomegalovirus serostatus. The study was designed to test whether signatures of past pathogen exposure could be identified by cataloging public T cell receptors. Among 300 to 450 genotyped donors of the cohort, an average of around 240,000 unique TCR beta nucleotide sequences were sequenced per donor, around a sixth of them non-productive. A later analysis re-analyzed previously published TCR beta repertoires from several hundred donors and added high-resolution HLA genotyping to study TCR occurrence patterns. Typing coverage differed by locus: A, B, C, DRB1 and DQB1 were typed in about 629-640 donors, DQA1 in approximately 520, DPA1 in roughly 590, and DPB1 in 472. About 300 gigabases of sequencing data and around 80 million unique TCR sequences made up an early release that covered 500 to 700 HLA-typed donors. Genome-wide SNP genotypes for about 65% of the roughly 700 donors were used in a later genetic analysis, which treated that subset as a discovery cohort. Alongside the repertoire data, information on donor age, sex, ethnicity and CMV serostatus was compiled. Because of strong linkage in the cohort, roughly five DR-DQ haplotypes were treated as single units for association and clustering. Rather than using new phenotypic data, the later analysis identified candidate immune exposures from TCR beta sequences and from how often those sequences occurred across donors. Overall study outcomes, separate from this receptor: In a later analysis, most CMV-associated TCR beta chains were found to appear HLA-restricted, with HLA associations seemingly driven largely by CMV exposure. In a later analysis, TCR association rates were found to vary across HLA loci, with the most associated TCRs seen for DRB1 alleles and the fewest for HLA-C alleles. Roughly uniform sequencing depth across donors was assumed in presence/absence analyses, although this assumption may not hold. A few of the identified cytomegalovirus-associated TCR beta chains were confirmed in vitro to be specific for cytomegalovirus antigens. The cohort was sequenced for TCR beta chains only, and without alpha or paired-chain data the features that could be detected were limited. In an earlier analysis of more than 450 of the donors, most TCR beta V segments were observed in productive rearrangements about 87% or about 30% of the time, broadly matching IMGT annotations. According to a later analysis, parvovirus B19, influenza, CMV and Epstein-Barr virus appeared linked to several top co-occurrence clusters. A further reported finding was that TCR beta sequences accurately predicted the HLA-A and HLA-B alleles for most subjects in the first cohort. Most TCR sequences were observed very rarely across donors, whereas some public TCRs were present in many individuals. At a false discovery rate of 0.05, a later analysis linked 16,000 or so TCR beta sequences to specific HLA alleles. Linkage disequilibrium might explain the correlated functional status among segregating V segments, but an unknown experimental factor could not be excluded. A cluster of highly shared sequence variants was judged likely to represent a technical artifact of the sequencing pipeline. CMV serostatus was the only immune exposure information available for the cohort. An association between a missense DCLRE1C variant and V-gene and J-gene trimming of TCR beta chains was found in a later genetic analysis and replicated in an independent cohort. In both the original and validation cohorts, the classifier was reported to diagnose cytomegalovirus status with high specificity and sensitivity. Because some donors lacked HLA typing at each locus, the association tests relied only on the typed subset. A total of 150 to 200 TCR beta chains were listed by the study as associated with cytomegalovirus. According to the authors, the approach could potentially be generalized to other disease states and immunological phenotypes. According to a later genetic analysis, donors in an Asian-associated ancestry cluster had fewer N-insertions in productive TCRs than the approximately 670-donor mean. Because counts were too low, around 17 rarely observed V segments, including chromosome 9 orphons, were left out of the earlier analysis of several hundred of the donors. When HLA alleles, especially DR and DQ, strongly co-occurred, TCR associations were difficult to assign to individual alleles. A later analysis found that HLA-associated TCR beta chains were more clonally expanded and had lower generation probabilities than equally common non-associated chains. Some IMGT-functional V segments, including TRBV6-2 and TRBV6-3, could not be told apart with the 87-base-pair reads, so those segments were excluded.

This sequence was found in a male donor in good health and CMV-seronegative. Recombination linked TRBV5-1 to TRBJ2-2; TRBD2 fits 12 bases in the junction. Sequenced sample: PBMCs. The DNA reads TGCGCCAGCACGAAGACTAGCGGGAGCGGCGGGGAGCTGTTTTTT. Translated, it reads CASTKTSGSGGELFF.